One and the same sample provided the 29 T cell receptor beta chains below, sequenced in a study of CD8 T cells in ankylosing spondylitis. Points from the study as a whole: Seemingly characteristic of ankylosing spondylitis blood was a TCR beta motif consisting of roughly 8 highly homologous variants.

These receptors have no known antigen. One entry per CDR3 protein, called by TCRdb with MiXCR from the 5' RACE reads. Of fewer than 550,000 distinct CDR3 sequences in the sample, 5.3% were seen once. The specimen was blood, either unsorted or a sorted T cell fraction (not recorded which). Every receptor here comes from a male donor with ankylosing spondylitis.

This clonotype has a count of ten or more. The chain employs TRBV6-2 or TRBV6-3 and TRBJ1-2; TRBD1 might be the D (6 bases). The V gene's germline CDR1 is MNHEY and CDR2 SVGEGT. With 0 bases removed from V and 6 bases from J, the gap between germline ends came to 14 bases. The CDR3 runs to 15 residues. In nucleotides, the CDR3 is TGTGCCAGCAGTTACTCTCCGGGGGCTTCTGATGGCTACACCTTC. It is translated as CASSYSPGASDGYTF.

This clonotype was detected many times. The chain employs TRBV7-2 and TRBJ2-7, with D tentatively TRBD2 (5 bases). The CDR3 loop spans 13 amino acids. V was shortened by 2 bases and J by 4 bases, with 9 bases between the two germline ends. Germline V gives CDR1 SGHTA, CDR2 FQGNSA. The CDR3 DNA reads TGTGCCAGCAGCTTACGGACTTTGTACGAGCAGTACTTC. Encoded protein: CASSLRTLYEQYF.

This clonotype was observed at least ten times. The chain employs TRBV5-1 and TRBJ1-3; 10 bases are a match to TRBD1. The germline CDR1 and CDR2 sequences are SGHRS and YFSETQ. The CDR3 extends over 19 amino acids. With 0 bases clipped from V and 1 base from J, the junction kept 10 bases outside the gene matches. The CDR3: CASSLESLRDRGSGNTIYF. The CDR3 DNA reads TGCGCCAGCAGCTTGGAAAGCTTAAGGGACAGGGGATCTGGAAACACCATATATTTT.

This clonotype was counted ten times or more. The gene calls are TRBV21-1 and TRBJ2-5; no check of the table's D call, TRBD1, against the DNA was made. TRBV21-1 is termed a pseudogene. The CDR3 length is 19 residues. CDR3 amino acids: CASSERGANIQTVQETQYF. Here the CDR3 DNA reads TGTGCCAGCAGCGAGAGGGGGGCGAACATCCAAACCGTCCAAGAGACCCAGTACTTC.

This clonotype occurred many times. V gene TRBV28 combines with J gene TRBJ2-7, with D possibly called TRBD1 or TRBD2 (6 bases each). CDR3 length: 15 amino acids. CDR1 is MDHEN and CDR2 is SYDVKM in the germline V gene. The germline V and J ends were trimmed by 3 bases and 6 bases, with 18 bases remaining between them. The CDR3: CASSLWGVQGSEQYF. The CDR3 DNA sequence: TGTGCCAGCAGTTTGTGGGGGGTACAGGGTAGCGAGCAGTACTTC. The full variable domain, rest sourced from reference TRBV28 and TRBJ2-7, is DVKVTQSSRYLVKRTGEKVFLECVQDMDHENMFWYRQDPGLGLRLIYFSYDVKMKEKGDIPEGYSVSREKKERFSLILESASTNQTSMYLCASSLWGVQGSEQYFGPGTRLTVT.

This clonotype came up many times. The V call is TRBV10-3, the J call TRBJ1-6, with D perhaps matching TRBD1 (5 bases). Germline V lookup: CDR1 ENHRY, CDR2 SYGVKD. The length of the CDR3 is 12 residues. Trimming removed 6 bases at V and 13 bases at J, with 13 bases between. CDR3 residues: CAIRGAMAPLHF. As DNA, the CDR3 is TGTGCCATCAGAGGGGCCATGGCCCCCCTCCACTTT.

This clonotype was seen repeatedly, ten times or more. The chain uses TRBV7-3 and TRBJ2-1; 8 bases agree with TRBD1. Trimming removed 4 bases from V and 4 bases from J; junction bases left unmatched: 6. Germline V gene lookup returns CDR1 SGHTA and CDR2 FQGTGA. This CDR3 has 15 residues. CDR3 region: CASSSTQGVYNEQFF. In DNA form, the CDR3 reads TGTGCCAGCAGCTCTACACAGGGGGTATACAATGAGCAGTTCTTC.

Many counts were recorded for this clonotype. This chain links TRBV7-8 with TRBJ2-3; 7 bases fit TRBD1. Germline V CDR1 and CDR2: SGHVS, FQNEAQ. J lost 2 bases, V lost 0 bases, and 8 bases had no gene match. This CDR3 is 17 amino acids long. CDR3: CASSLAEIRGITDTQYF. The CDR3 DNA is TGTGCCAGCAGCTTAGCGGAAATCAGGGGGATCACAGATACGCAGTATTTT.

This clonotype occurred many times. The chain recombines TRBV10-3 with TRBJ2-5; TRBD1 matches at 7 bases. V lost 1 base and J lost 5; bases outside the gene matches: 16. Germline V lookup: CDR1 ENHRY, CDR2 SYGVKD. The CDR3 has 18 residues. For the CDR3, the DNA is TGTGCCATCAGTGAGTTTGGAAAGAGGGGACAGCCGGGGGAGACCCAGTACTTC. Its protein is CAISEFGKRGQPGETQYF.

To note about this clonotype: This sequence may be a read error, since a much larger clone differs from it by one base. Lacking the conserved final phenylalanine or tryptophan, this CDR3 likely reflects a read error. V and J are TRBV7-9 and TRBJ2-7, with D possibly matching TRBD2 (5 bases). The V gene lost 1 base and the J gene lost 2 bases, with 18 bases spanning the gap. Germline V gene sequence: CDR1 SEHNR, CDR2 FQNEAQ (reference sequence). This CDR3 spans 17 amino acids. The CDR3 loop is CASSLGFKRAATYEQYL. The CDR3 DNA reads as TGTGCCAGCAGCTTAGGGTTTAAGCGAGCGGCTACCTACGAGCAGTACCTC.

The sample holds many counts of this clonotype. This rearrangement joins TRBV7-3 to TRBJ2-3; D tentatively reads TRBD1 or TRBD2 (5 bases each). Between the trimmed V and J ends, which lost 6 bases and 4 bases, there was a span of 11 bases. Per the germline V gene, CDR1 is SGHTA and CDR2 is FQGTGA. CDR3 length: 13 residues. The CDR3 reads CASRARGADTQYF. CDR3 sequence (DNA): TGTGCCAGCAGGGCTAGAGGGGCAGATACGCAGTATTTT.

The chain carries TRBV4-1 and TRBJ1-2, with D perhaps TRBD1 (5 bases). Germline CDR1 reads MGHRA; CDR2 reads YSYEKL. The CDR3 sequence is 19 residues long. Trimming took 2 bases from V and 3 from J, leaving 25 bases between them. The CDR3 DNA is TGCGCCAGCAGCCAACGGAGCGCGGGGCCCCGGCGGGCAGACTATGGCTACACCTTC. Residues: CASSQRSAGPRRADYGYTF.

This clonotype showed up many times. This chain links TRBV20-1 with TRBJ1-5; a possible D gene is TRBD1 (5 bases). Looked up from germline, CDR1 is DFQATT and CDR2 is SNEGSKA (reference sequence). Deletions cut 7 bases from V and 5 bases from J, with 18 bases between. CDR3 length: 14 amino acids. The CDR3, as DNA: TGCAGTGTCACCGCAGGGCCAACGGATCAGCCCCAGCATTTT. It codes for CSVTAGPTDQPQHF.

This clonotype was picked up many times. The chain combines TRBV6-5 with TRBJ2-5; a weak D match, TRBD2 (5 bases). The V end lost 0 bases, the J end lost 4 bases, and 12 bases lay between the germline ends. Germline V gene data show CDR1 as MNHEY and CDR2 as SVGAGI. The CDR3 consists of 15 residues. In DNA form, the CDR3 reads TGTGCCAGCAGTTACTCGATTCGGGGAAGAGAGACCCAGTACTTC. It is translated as CASSYSIRGRETQYF.

This clonotype was seen ten or more times. Relative to the germline gene, one junction end is altered; a read error may explain this. The CDR3 DNA is TGTGCTAGCAGCTACCGGAGCGGCAACTTAGTCGCATCTCAAGAGACCCAGTACTTC. Translating it yields CASSYRSGNLVASQETQYF. The chain recombines TRBV7-7 with TRBJ2-5, with a possible D match to TRBD2 (5 bases). This CDR3 has 19 residues. The germline V gene has CDR1 SSHAT and CDR2 FNYEAQ (reference sequence). The complete variable domain, with remaining parts taken from reference TRBV7-7 and TRBJ2-5, reads GAGVSQSPRYKVTKRGQDVTLRCDPISSHATLYWYQQALGQGPEFLTYFNYEAQPDKSGLPSDRFSAERPEGSISTLTIQRTEQRDSAMYRCASSYRSGNLVASQETQYFGPGTRLLVL.

This clonotype showed up many times. The J gene is TRBJ2-2, the V gene TRBV10-1; 12 bases align to TRBD1. The CDR3 has 15 amino acids. Per the germline V gene, CDR1 is WNHNN and CDR2 is SYGVQD (reference sequence). The junction had 1 base not matched to a gene; V was cut back by 4 bases and J by 4 bases. The CDR3 loop is CASSAGQGATGELFF. The CDR3 DNA sequence: TGCGCCAGCAGTGCGGGACAGGGGGCCACCGGGGAGCTGTTTTTT.

The V gene is TRBV20-1, the J gene TRBJ1-2; D remains ambiguous. The CDR3 extends over 13 amino acids. V shed 1 base and J shed 9 bases, with 15 bases lying between them. Germline CDR1 and CDR2: DFQATT and SNEGSKA (reference sequence). The CDR3 DNA reads as TGCAGTGCTAGAGTCTCCCGGGGAGGGAGCTACACCTTC. Translated, it gives CSARVSRGGSYTF.

This clonotype was observed at least ten times. This sequence joins TRBV20-1 and TRBJ2-7, with D possibly called TRBD1 or TRBD2 (6 bases each). Trimming stripped 1 base from V and 1 base from J, with 17 bases between. The CDR3 consists of 16 residues. The germline V gene has CDR1 DFQATT and CDR2 SNEGSKA (reference sequence). CDR3 region: CSARGEGGGRSYEQYF. CDR3 bases: TGCAGTGCTAGAGGGGAAGGAGGGGGTAGATCCTACGAGCAGTACTTC.

This clonotype occurred a few times. The V call is TRBV10-3, the J call TRBJ1-6; D may be TRBD1 (5 bases). The CDR3 is 16 amino acids. Deletions cut 8 bases from V and 1 base from J, with 15 bases between. Germline values: CDR1 ENHRY, CDR2 SYGVKD. The CDR3 is CAIGGGTGSYNSPLHF. CDR3 bases: TGTGCCATCGGGGGGGGAACGGGGTCCTATAATTCACCCCTCCACTTT.

This clonotype was found many times. The rearrangement joins TRBV24-1 to TRBJ2-5; D gene uncertain. V was pared by 4 bases and J by 5 bases, with 10 bases between. Germline values: CDR1 KGHDR, CDR2 SFDVKD. The CDR3 has 13 amino acids. The CDR3 here is CATSESDGETQYF. CDR3 nucleotides: TGTGCCACCAGTGAATCGGACGGGGAGACCCAGTACTTC.

This clonotype was counted at least ten times. The chain combines TRBV25-1 with TRBJ1-6; a weak D match, TRBD1 (5 bases). Looked up from germline, CDR1 is MGHDK and CDR2 is SYGVNS. Trimming cost V 5 bases and J 8 bases, with 13 bases left between them. The length of the CDR3 is 14 residues. CDR3 amino acids: CASSWDFKDSPLHF. In nucleotides, the CDR3 is TGTGCCAGCAGTTGGGACTTTAAGGATTCACCCCTCCACTTT.

There are a few counts of this clonotype. V gene TRBV10-2 combines with J gene TRBJ2-3; D gene uncertain. This CDR3 contains 13 residues. Trimming shortened V by 3 bases and J by 2 bases, and 6 bases separated the two germline ends. Germline loops: CDR1 WSHSY, CDR2 SAAADI. CDR3 DNA: TGCGCCAGCAGTGACCTGGTCACAGATACGCAGTATTTT. Translated, it gives CASSDLVTDTQYF.

Many counts were recorded for this clonotype. The V call is TRBV20-1, the J call TRBJ1-1; 9 bases line up with TRBD1. V dropped 7 bases and J dropped 4; count of bases not matched to a gene: 4. CDR3 length equals 12 residues. The germline CDR1 and CDR2 sequences are DFQATT and SNEGSKA (reference sequence). The CDR3 loop is CSGDRAGTEAFF. DNA for the CDR3: TGCAGTGGGGACAGGGCCGGCACTGAAGCTTTCTTT.

This clonotype was picked up a small number of times. The chain employs TRBV20-1 and TRBJ2-1; 8 bases line up with TRBD2. The CDR3 contains 15 residues. The V gene's germline CDR1 is DFQATT and CDR2 SNEGSKA (reference sequence). With 6 bases clipped from V and 4 bases from J, the junction kept 11 bases outside the gene matches. The CDR3 nucleotides are TGCAGTGCAGAGTACCTAGCGGGCCGATACAATGAGCAGTTCTTC. This encodes CSAEYLAGRYNEQFF.

The chain links TRBV14 to TRBJ2-1, with 7 positions matching TRBD1. The CDR3 contains 14 residues. The V and J ends lost 2 bases and 4 bases, in that order; junction bases with no gene match: 2. Germline V gene lookup returns CDR1 SGHDN and CDR2 FVKESK. The CDR3 here is CASSQMGQYNEQFF. CDR3 DNA sequence: TGTGCCAGCAGCCAAATGGGACAGTACAATGAGCAGTTCTTC.

This clonotype showed up many times. The chain recombines TRBV7-2 with TRBJ2-1; D possibly uses TRBD1 or TRBD2 (5 bases each). Trimming left V 5 bases short and J 3 bases short, with 11 bases between. The CDR3 length is 14 residues. Per the germline V gene, CDR1 is SGHTA and CDR2 is FQGNSA. The CDR3 coding sequence is TGTGCCAGCAGCCACGGGGCGATCTACAATGAGCAGTTCTTC. Translation: CASSHGAIYNEQFF.

Ten or more counts support this clonotype. V usage is TRBV9 and J usage is TRBJ2-7; 10 bases map to TRBD2. Germline V gene sequence: CDR1 SGDLS, CDR2 YYNGEE. This CDR3 contains 16 residues. Trimming cost V 3 bases and J 5 bases; bases outside gene matches: 11. CDR3 in amino acids: CASSARLAGLPHEQYF. The DNA of the CDR3 is TGTGCCAGCAGCGCCCGACTAGCGGGCCTCCCCCACGAGCAGTACTTC.

This clonotype appeared many times. The CDR3 coding sequence is TGCAGTGCTACCCTCAACGGGGGGGGTGATCAGCCCCAGCATTTT. The encoded protein is CSATLNGGGDQPQHF. This chain uses TRBV20-1 with TRBJ1-5; the D gene is possibly TRBD1 (5 bases). Per germline, CDR1 DFQATT and CDR2 SNEGSKA (reference sequence). The CDR3 is made up of 15 amino acids. With 4 bases removed from V and 5 bases from J, the gap between germline ends came to 18 bases.

This clonotype was counted at least ten times. The chain joins TRBV20-1 to TRBJ2-3; D gene ambiguous. Germline V gene sequence: CDR1 DFQATT, CDR2 SNEGSKA (reference sequence). This CDR3 is built from 11 residues. The germline V and J ends were trimmed by 0 bases and 6 bases, with 4 bases remaining between them. CDR3 in amino acids: CSARDLDTQYF. Written as DNA, the CDR3 is TGCAGTGCTAGAGATCTGGATACGCAGTATTTT.